A single sample gave rise to the 13 T cell receptor beta chains below, sequenced in a study of blood T cell repertoires in COVID-19. Sequenced by immunoSEQ multiplex PCR; TCRdb stores in-frame clones only, minus some. The sample includes 90,000 to 150,000 clones, approximately 90% of them seen just once. Sequences were obtained from peripheral blood. The origin of the receptors is a man between 65 and 85 years old with active or convalescent COVID-19.

The chain joins TRBV7-7 to TRBJ2-2, with D hard to call. The CDR3 is made up of 14 amino acids. Germline CDR1 and CDR2: SSHAT and FNYEAQ (reference sequence). DNA of the CDR3: TGTGCTAGCTCAAGAGTATTGGGCAACGGGGAGCTGTTTTTT. Protein sequence: CASSRVLGNGELFF.

The rearrangement joins TRBV2 to TRBJ2-7; unclear D gene. The CDR3 runs to 13 residues. Germline V lookup: CDR1 SNHLY, CDR2 FYNNEI. V was trimmed by 5 bases and J by 6 bases, leaving 14 bases between them. The CDR3 nucleotides read TGTGCCAGCAGTCCCCGCCTTTTCGGCGAGCAGTACTTC. Its protein is CASSPRLFGEQYF.

The genes are TRBV27 and TRBJ2-7, with a weak D call TRBD2 (6 bases). The ends were cut back, 5 bases at V and 3 bases at J, with 14 bases in the middle. Germline lookup yields CDR1 MNHEY and CDR2 SMNVEV (reference sequence). The CDR3 has 14 residues. CDR3 sequence (DNA): TGTGCCAGCAGTATAACGGGACTCCACTACGAGCAGTACTTC. Its protein product is CASSITGLHYEQYF.

This sequence joins TRBV7-2 and TRBJ1-2, with 7 positions matching TRBD1. Germline V CDR1 and CDR2: SGHTA, FQGNSA. The CDR3 has 15 amino acids. The V segment lost 3 bases and the J segment 5 bases; nucleotides outside the gene matches: 9. Written as DNA, the CDR3 is TGTGCCAGCAGCTTGGGACAGCCGAATCTTTATGGCTACACCTTC. Translating gives CASSLGQPNLYGYTF.

This clone was seen more than once but under ten times. The chain carries TRBV20-1 and TRBJ2-7; D unresolved. Trimming took 3 bases from V and 4 from J, leaving 10 bases between them. The CDR3 has 12 residues. Germline values: CDR1 DFQATT, CDR2 SNEGSKA (reference sequence). CDR3 DNA: TGCAGTGCTAGTCACAACCAATACGAGCAGTACTTC. Residues: CSASHNQYEQYF.

CDR3 coding DNA: TGTGCCAGCAGCCACTATACAGCTATTGGGTCTTCCTACAATGAGCAGTTCTTC. Its translation: CASSHYTAIGSSYNEQFF. The V call is TRBV3-1 (or the pseudogene TRBV3-2), the J call TRBJ2-1, with D hard to call. With 3 bases removed from V and 1 base from J, the gap between germline ends came to 19 bases. The germline V gene encodes CDR1 LGHDT and CDR2 YNNKEL (reference sequence). The CDR3 length is 18 residues.

The chain couples TRBV5-6 to TRBJ1-4; TRBD1 might be the D (6 bases). The germline V gene encodes CDR1 SGHDT and CDR2 YYEEEE. This CDR3 is built from 16 residues. The germline V and J ends were trimmed by 4 bases and 5 bases, with 18 bases remaining between them. The CDR3 nucleotides are TGTGCCAGCAGCCTTACTGGACAGTCGGTAAATGAAAAACTGTTTTTT. It translates to CASSLTGQSVNEKLFF.

The chain has TRBV5-1 and TRBJ2-3; possibly TRBD2 for D (5 bases). This CDR3 comprises 13 residues. Germline values: CDR1 SGHRS, CDR2 YFSETQ. The V end was cut by 3 bases, the J end by 1 base, with 6 bases between. The DNA for the CDR3 is TGCGCCAGCAGCTCCGGGGGCACAGATACGCAGTATTTT. This translates into CASSSGGTDTQYF.

The chain recombines TRBV2 with TRBJ2-7; TRBD1 matches 7 bases. Trimming at V came to 7 bases and at J to 7 bases, leaving 13 bases not matched to a gene. This CDR3 comprises 14 residues. Per germline, CDR1 SNHLY and CDR2 FYNNEI. The CDR3 nucleotides are TGTGCCAGCATCCTCGACAGGGAGATTGGGGAGCAGTACTTC. Its protein is CASILDREIGEQYF.

The CDR3 coding sequence is TGTGCCAGCAGTTACTCGGAGGAGGGGGCAGGCGGCTACACCTTC. Its protein product is CASSYSEEGAGGYTF. The chain recombines TRBV6-6 with TRBJ1-2; TRBD1 matches at 7 bases. Germline lookup yields CDR1 MNHNY and CDR2 SVGAGI (reference sequence). V was clipped by 0 bases and J by 8 bases; unmatched bases: 9. The CDR3 spans 15 residues.

This chain joins TRBV18 and TRBJ2-1; D is unresolved. CDR1 and CDR2 (germline): KGHSH, LQKENI. This CDR3 spans 13 amino acids. Trimming shortened V by 6 bases and J by 0 bases, and 6 bases separated the two germline ends. CDR3 sequence (DNA): TGTGCCAGCTCCCAAATCTCCTACAATGAGCAGTTCTTC. Its protein is CASSQISYNEQFF. Looking up the rest from reference TRBV18 and TRBJ2-1 gives the full variable domain: NAGVMQNPRHLVRRRGQEARLRCSPMKGHSHVYWYRQLPEEGLKFMVYLQKENIIDESGMPKERFSAEFPKEGPSILRIQQVVRGDSAAYFCASSQISYNEQFFGPGTRLTVL.

The chain employs TRBV28 and TRBJ2-7; a weak D match, TRBD1 (6 bases). V was clipped by 2 bases and J by 3 bases, with 14 bases between them. Germline values: CDR1 MDHEN, CDR2 SYDVKM. The CDR3 sequence is 15 residues long. The CDR3 here is CASSLTGQLFYEQYF. The DNA of the CDR3 is TGTGCCAGCAGTTTAACGGGACAATTATTCTACGAGCAGTACTTC.

V is TRBV7-9 and J is TRBJ1-2; 7 bases match TRBD1. The germline gives CDR1 SEHNR, CDR2 FQNEAQ (reference sequence). V was pared by 5 bases and J by 6 bases, with 6 bases of the junction left unmatched. The CDR3 loop spans 13 amino acids. The CDR3: CASSLQGTDGYTF. CDR3 coding DNA: TGTGCCAGCAGCCTACAGGGGACTGATGGCTACACCTTC.